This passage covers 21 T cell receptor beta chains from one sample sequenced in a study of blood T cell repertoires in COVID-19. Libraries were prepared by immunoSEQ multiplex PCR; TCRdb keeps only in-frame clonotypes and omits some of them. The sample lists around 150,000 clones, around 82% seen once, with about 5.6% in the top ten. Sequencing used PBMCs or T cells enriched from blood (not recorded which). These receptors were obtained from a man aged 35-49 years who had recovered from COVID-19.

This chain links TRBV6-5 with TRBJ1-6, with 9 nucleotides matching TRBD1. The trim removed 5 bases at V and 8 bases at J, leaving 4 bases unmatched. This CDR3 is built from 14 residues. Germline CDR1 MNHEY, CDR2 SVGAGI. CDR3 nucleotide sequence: TGTGCCAGCAGTCCGACAGGGGGGTATTCACCCCTCCACTTT. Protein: CASSPTGGYSPLHF.

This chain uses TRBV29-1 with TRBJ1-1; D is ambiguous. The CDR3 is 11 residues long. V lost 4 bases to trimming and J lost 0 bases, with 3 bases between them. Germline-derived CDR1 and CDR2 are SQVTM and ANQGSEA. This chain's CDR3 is CSVALNTEAFF. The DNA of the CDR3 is TGCAGCGTTGCTCTGAACACTGAAGCTTTCTTT.

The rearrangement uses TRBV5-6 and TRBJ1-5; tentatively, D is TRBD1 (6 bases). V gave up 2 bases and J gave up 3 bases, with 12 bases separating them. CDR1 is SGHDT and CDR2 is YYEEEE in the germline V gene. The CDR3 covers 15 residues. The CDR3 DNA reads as TGTGCCAGCAGCTTTTCACAGGGTCCCAATCAGCCCCAGCATTTT. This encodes CASSFSQGPNQPQHF.

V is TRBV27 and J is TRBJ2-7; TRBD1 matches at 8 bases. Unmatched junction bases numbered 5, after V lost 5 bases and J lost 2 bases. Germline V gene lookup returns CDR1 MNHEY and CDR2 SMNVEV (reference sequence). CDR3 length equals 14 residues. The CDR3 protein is CASSTLGQAYEQYF. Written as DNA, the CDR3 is TGTGCCAGCAGTACCCTGGGACAGGCCTACGAGCAGTACTTC.

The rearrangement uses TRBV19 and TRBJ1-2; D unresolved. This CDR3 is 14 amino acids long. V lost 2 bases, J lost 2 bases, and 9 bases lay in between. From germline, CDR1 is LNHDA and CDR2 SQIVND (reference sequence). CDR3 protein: CASSIRGQNYGYTF. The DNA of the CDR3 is TGTGCCAGTAGTATAAGAGGCCAAAACTATGGCTACACCTTC.

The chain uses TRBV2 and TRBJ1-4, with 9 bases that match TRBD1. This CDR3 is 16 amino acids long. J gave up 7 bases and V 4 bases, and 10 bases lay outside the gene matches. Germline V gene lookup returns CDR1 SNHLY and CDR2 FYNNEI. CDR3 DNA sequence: TGTGCCAGCAGTGCATTCAGACAGGGGGAACGTGAAAAACTGTTTTTT. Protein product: CASSAFRQGEREKLFF.

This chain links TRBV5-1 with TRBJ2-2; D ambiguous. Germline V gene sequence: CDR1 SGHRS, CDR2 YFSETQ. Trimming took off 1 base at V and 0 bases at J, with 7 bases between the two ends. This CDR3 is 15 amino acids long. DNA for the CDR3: TGCGCCAGCAGCTTGTTGACAACGAACACCGGGGAGCTGTTTTTT. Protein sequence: CASSLLTTNTGELFF.

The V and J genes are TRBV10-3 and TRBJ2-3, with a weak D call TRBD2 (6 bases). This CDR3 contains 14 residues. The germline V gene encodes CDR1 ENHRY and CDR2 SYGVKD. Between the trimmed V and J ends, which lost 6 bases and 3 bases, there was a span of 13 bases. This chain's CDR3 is CAISPPAGTDTQYF. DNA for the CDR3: TGTGCCATCAGCCCCCCCGCGGGGACAGATACGCAGTATTTT.

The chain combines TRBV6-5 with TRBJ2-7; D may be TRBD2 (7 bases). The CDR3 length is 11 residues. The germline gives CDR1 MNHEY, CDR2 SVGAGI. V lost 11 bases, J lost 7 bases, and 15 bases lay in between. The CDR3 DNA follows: TGTGCCGGAGGGGGGGGTTGGGAGCAGTACTTC. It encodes CAGGGGWEQYF.

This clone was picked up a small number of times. This chain's CDR3 is CASSLSQVPSYEQYF. The CDR3, as DNA: TGTGCCAGCAGTTTATCACAGGTCCCCTCCTACGAGCAGTACTTC. This chain uses TRBV27 with TRBJ2-7; D may be TRBD1 (5 bases). Trimming removed 0 bases from V and 0 bases from J, with 9 bases in between. CDR1 and CDR2 from the germline V gene are MNHEY and SMNVEV (reference sequence). The CDR3 has 15 residues.

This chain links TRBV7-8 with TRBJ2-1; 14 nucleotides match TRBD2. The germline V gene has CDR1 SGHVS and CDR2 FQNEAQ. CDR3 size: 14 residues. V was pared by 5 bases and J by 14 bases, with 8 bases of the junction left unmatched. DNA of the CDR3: TGTGCCAGCAGCCTACGGACTAGCGGGGGGACGGAGTTCTTC. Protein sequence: CASSLRTSGGTEFF. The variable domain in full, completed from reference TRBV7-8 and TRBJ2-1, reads GAGVSQSPRYKVAKRGQDVALRCDPISGHVSLFWYQQALGQGPEFLTYFQNEAQLDKSGLPSDRFFAERPEGSVSTLKIQRTQQEDSAVYLCASSLRTSGGTEFFGPGTRLTVL.

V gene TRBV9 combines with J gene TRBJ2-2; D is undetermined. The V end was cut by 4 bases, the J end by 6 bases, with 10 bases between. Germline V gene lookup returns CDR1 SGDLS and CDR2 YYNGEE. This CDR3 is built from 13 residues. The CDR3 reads CASSPLGSGELFF. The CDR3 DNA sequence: TGTGCCAGCAGCCCCCTCGGGTCCGGGGAGCTGTTTTTT.

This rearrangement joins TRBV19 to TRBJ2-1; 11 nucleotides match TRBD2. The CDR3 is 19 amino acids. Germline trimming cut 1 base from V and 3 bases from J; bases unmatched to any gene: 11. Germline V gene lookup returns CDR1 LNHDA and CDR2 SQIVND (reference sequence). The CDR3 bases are TGTGCCAGTAGTATAGGTCTAGCGGGGGGCCGGGGGAGCTACAATGAGCAGTTCTTC. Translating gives CASSIGLAGGRGSYNEQFF.

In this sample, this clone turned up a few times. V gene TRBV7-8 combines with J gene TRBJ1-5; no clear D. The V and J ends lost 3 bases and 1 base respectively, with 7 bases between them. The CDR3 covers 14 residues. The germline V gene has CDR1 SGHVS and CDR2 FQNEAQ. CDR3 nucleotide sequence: TGTGCCAGCAGCTTCCGGGGAAGCAATCAGCCCCAGCATTTT. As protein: CASSFRGSNQPQHF.

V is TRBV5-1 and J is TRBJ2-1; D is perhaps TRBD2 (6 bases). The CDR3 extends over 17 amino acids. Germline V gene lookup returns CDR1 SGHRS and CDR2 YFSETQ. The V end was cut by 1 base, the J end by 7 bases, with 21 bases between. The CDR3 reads CASSLFWEATDGNEQFF. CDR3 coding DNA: TGCGCCAGCAGCTTGTTCTGGGAGGCGACCGATGGGAATGAGCAGTTCTTC.

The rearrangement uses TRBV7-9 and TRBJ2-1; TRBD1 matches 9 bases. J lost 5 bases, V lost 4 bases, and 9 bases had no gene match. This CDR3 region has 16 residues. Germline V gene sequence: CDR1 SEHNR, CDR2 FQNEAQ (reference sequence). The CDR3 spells CASSYKTGGEDNEQFF. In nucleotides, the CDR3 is TGTGCCAGCAGCTATAAAACAGGGGGCGAGGACAATGAGCAGTTCTTC.

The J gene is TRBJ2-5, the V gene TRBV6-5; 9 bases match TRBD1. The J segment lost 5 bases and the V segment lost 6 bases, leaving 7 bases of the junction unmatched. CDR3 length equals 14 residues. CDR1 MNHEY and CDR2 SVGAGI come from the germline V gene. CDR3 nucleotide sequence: TGTGCCAGCAGCCTTTTTGGGACAGGGGAGACCCAGTACTTC. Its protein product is CASSLFGTGETQYF.

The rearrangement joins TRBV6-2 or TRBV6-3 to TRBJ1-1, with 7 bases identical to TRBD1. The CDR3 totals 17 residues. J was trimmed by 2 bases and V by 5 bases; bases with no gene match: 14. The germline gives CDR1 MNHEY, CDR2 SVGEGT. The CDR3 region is CASSPIPGQISNTEAFF. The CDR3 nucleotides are TGTGCCAGCAGTCCGATACCGGGACAGATCTCAAACACTGAAGCTTTCTTT.

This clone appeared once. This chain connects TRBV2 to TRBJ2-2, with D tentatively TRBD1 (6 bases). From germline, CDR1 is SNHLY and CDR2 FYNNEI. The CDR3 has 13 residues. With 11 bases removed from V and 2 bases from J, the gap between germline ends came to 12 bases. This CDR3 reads CAGGQINTGELFF. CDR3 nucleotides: TGTGCCGGAGGACAGATAAACACCGGGGAGCTGTTTTTT.

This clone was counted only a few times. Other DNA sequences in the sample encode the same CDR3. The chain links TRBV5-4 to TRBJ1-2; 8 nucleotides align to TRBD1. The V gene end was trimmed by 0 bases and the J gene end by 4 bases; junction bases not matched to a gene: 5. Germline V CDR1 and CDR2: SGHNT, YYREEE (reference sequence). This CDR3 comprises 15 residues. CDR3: CASSLGQGAGYGYTF. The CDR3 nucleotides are TGTGCCAGCAGCTTGGGGCAGGGGGCTGGCTATGGCTACACCTTC.

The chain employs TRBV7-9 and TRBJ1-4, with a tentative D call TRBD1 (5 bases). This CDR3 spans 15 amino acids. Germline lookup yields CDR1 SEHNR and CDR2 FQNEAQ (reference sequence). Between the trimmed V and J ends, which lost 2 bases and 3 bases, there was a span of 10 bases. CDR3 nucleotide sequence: TGTGCCAGCAGCTTATGGGGACTTGCTAATGAAAAACTGTTTTTT. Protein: CASSLWGLANEKLFF. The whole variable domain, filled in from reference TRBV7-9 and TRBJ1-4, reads DTGVSQNPRHKITKRGQNVTFRCDPISEHNRLYWYRQTLGQGPEFLTYFQNEAQLEKSRLLSDRFSAERPKGSFSTLEIQRTEQGDSAMYLCASSLWGLANEKLFFGSGTQLSVL.